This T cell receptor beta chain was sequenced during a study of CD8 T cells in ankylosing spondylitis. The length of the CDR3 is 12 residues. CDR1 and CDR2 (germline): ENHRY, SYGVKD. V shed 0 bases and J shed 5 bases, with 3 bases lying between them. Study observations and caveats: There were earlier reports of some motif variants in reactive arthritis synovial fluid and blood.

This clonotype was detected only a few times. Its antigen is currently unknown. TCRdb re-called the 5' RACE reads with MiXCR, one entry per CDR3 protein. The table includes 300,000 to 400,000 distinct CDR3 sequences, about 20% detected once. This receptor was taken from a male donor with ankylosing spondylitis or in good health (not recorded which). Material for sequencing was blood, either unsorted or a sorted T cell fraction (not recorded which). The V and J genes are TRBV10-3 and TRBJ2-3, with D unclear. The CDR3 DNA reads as TGTGCCATCAGTGAGTCGATAGATACGCAGTATTTT. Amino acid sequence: CAISESIDTQYF.